Shown below are 10 T cell receptor beta chains from a single sample sequenced in a study of blood T cell repertoires in COVID-19. Some clones are missing from TCRdb's copy, which holds only in-frame ones; the method was immunoSEQ multiplex PCR. The top ten clones hold 2.5% to 3.5% of a sample with some 350,000 clones, roughly 87% of them seen once. The sample comprised PBMCs or T cells enriched from blood (not recorded which). The receptor set was obtained from a young woman who had recovered from COVID-19.

J is TRBJ1-2 and V is TRBV5-4; 7 bases line up with TRBD1. The CDR3 spans 13 residues. Trimming removed 4 bases from V and 7 bases from J; junction bases left unmatched: 7. CDR1 SGHNT and CDR2 YYREEE come from the germline V gene (reference sequence). The CDR3, as DNA: TGTGCCAGCAGCGCCTTACAGGGGACTGGCTACACCTTC. This translates into CASSALQGTGYTF.

The chain couples TRBV6-6 to TRBJ1-5; a weak D match, TRBD1 (5 bases). Germline loops: CDR1 MNHNY, CDR2 SVGAGI (reference sequence). The CDR3 loop spans 16 amino acids. Trimming removed 0 bases at V and 0 bases at J, with 9 bases between. In DNA, the CDR3 is TGTGCCAGCAGTTACTCGGGCGGGGCTAGCAATCAGCCCCAGCATTTT. Translating it yields CASSYSGGASNQPQHF.

CDR3 sequence: CASSPSGSWELFF. CDR3 bases: TGTGCCAGCAGTCCTAGCGGGAGTTGGGAGCTGTTTTTT. The J gene is TRBJ2-2, the V gene TRBV5-8, with 10 bases lining up with TRBD2. CDR3 size: 13 residues. Germline-derived CDR1 and CDR2 are SGHTS and YDEGEE. J gave up 9 bases and V 5 bases, and 4 bases lay outside the gene matches.

V and J are TRBV24-1 and TRBJ1-1; D not resolved. The CDR3 spans 16 residues. Looked up from germline, CDR1 is KGHDR and CDR2 is SFDVKD. V shed 7 bases and J shed 5 bases, with 22 bases lying between them. The CDR3 loop is CATSMMESPMETEAFF. Written as DNA, the CDR3 is TGTGCCACCAGCATGATGGAGTCCCCGATGGAAACTGAAGCTTTCTTT.

V usage is TRBV7-9 and J usage is TRBJ2-1; the match to TRBD2 covers 9 bases. Germline CDR1 reads SEHNR; CDR2 reads FQNEAQ (reference sequence). V shed 0 bases and J 6 bases; nucleotides not matched to a gene: 12. The CDR3 loop spans 18 amino acids. The CDR3 sequence: CASSLARGSGSPFNEQFF. The CDR3 nucleotides read TGTGCCAGCAGCTTAGCGAGGGGTAGCGGGAGTCCTTTCAATGAGCAGTTCTTC.

The V call is TRBV9, the J call TRBJ1-2; 9 bases line up with TRBD1. The germline CDR1 and CDR2 sequences are SGDLS and YYNGEE. CDR3 length: 15 amino acids. Germline trimming cut 3 bases from V and 5 bases from J; bases unmatched to any gene: 8. The DNA of the CDR3 is TGTGCCAGCAGCGGCCGGGACAGGGTTAGGTATGGCTACACCTTC. Translating gives CASSGRDRVRYGYTF.

This rearrangement joins TRBV24-1 to TRBJ2-1; TRBD1 matches 12 bases. This CDR3 contains 13 residues. After removal of 9 bases from V and 6 bases from J, the junction contained 2 bases not matched to a gene. CDR1 KGHDR and CDR2 SFDVKD come from the germline V gene. In DNA, the CDR3 is TGTGCCACCGGGACAGGGGGCTTCAATGAGCAGTTCTTC. Its protein product is CATGTGGFNEQFF.

The rearrangement links TRBV20-1 to TRBJ1-5; 9 positions match TRBD1. V was clipped by 3 bases and J by 2 bases; unmatched bases: 11. The germline V gene encodes CDR1 DFQATT and CDR2 SNEGSKA (reference sequence). The CDR3 has 17 amino acids. The CDR3 DNA sequence: TGCAGTGCTAGTCCCGGACCGAGACAGGGGGGCAATCAGCCCCAGCATTTT. Translated, it gives CSASPGPRQGGNQPQHF.

V is TRBV6-5 and J is TRBJ1-1; 7 bases are shared with TRBD1. The CDR3 covers 13 residues. V was clipped by 8 bases and J by 5 bases; unmatched bases: 8. Germline CDR1 MNHEY, CDR2 SVGAGI. The CDR3: CASGRQGGTEAFF. CDR3 DNA: TGTGCCAGCGGTCGACAGGGCGGTACTGAAGCTTTCTTT.

The rearrangement links TRBV6-5 to TRBJ2-7; 7 positions match TRBD2. V lost 5 bases to trimming and J lost 2 bases; unmatched junction nucleotides: 9. CDR1 is MNHEY, CDR2 SVGAGI, per germline. CDR3 length equals 15 residues. CDR3 sequence (DNA): TGTGCCAGCAGTCTAACTAGCGACCTCACCTACGAGCAGTACTTC. Protein sequence: CASSLTSDLTYEQYF.